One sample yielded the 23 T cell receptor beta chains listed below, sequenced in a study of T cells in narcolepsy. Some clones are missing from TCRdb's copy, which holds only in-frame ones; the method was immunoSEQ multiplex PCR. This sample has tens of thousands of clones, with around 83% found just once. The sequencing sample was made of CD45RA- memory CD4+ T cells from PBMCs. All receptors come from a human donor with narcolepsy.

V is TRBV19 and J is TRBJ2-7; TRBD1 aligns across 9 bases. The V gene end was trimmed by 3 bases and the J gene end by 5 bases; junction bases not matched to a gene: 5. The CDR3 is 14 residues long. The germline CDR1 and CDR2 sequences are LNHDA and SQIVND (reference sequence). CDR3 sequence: CASSMGTGTDEQYF. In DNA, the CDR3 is TGTGCCAGTAGTATGGGGACAGGGACAGACGAGCAGTACTTC.

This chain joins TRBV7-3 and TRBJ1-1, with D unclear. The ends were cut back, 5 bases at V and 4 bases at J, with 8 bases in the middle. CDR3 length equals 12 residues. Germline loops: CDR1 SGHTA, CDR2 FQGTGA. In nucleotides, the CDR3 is TGTGCCAGCAGCAAAGGAGGCACTGAAGCTTTCTTT. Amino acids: CASSKGGTEAFF.

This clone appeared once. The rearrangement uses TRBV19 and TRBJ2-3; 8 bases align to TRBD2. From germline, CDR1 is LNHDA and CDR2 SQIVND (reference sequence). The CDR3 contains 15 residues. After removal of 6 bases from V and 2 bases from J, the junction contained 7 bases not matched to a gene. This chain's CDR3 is CASRGVAGYTDTQYF. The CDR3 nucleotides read TGTGCCAGTAGGGGAGTAGCGGGGTACACAGATACGCAGTATTTT. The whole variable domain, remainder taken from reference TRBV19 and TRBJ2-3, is DGGITQSPKYLFRKEGQNVTLSCEQNLNHDAMYWYRQDPGQGLRLIYYSQIVNDFQKGDIAEGYSVSREKKESFPLTVTSAQKNPTAFYLCASRGVAGYTDTQYFGPGTRLTVL.

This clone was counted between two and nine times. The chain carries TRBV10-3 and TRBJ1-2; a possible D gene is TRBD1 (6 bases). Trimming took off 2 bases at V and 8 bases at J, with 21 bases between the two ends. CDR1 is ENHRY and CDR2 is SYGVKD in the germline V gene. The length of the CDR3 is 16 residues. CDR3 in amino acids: CAISEPRLGGAEGYTF. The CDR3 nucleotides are TGTGCCATCAGTGAGCCGCGTCTAGGGGGGGCTGAAGGCTACACCTTC.

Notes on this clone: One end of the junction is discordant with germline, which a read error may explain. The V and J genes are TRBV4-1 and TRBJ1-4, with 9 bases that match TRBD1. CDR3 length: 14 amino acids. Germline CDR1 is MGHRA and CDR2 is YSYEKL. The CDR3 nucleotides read TGTGCCAGCAGGCCGGGACAGGGTAATGAAAAACTGTTTTTT. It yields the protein CASRPGQGNEKLFF.

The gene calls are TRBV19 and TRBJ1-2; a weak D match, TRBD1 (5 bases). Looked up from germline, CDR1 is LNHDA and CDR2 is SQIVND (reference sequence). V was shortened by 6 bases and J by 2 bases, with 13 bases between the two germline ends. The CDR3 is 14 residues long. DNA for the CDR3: TGTGCCAGTAGGCGGCAGGGCTCGAACTATGGCTACACCTTC. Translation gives CASRRQGSNYGYTF.

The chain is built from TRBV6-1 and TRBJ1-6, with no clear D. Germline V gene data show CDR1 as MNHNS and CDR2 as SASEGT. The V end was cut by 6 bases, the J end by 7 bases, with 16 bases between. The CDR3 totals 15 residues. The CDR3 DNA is TGTGCCAGCAGCCCCGCCCCCGGAACGAATTCACCCCTCCACTTT. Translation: CASSPAPGTNSPLHF.

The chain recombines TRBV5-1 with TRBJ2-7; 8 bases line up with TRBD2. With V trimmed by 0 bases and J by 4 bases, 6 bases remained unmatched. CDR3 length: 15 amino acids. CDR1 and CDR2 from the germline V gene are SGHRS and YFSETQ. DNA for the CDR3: TGCGCCAGCAGCTTGGTGATAAGCGGGGGTTACGAGCAGTACTTC. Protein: CASSLVISGGYEQYF.

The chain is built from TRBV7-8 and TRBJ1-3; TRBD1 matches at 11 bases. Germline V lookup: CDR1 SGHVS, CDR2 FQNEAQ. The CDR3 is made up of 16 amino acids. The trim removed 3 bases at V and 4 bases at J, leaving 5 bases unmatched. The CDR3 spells CASSFGTGGRGNTIYF. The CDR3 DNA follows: TGTGCCAGCAGCTTCGGGACAGGGGGTCGAGGAAACACCATATATTTT. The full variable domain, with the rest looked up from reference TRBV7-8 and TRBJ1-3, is GAGVSQSPRYKVAKRGQDVALRCDPISGHVSLFWYQQALGQGPEFLTYFQNEAQLDKSGLPSDRFFAERPEGSVSTLKIQRTQQEDSAVYLCASSFGTGGRGNTIYFGEGSWLTVV.

CDR3 bases: TGTGCTAGTGGTCCAATCTCCACCTACAATGAGCAGTTCTTC. This encodes CASGPISTYNEQFF. This chain connects TRBV12-5 to TRBJ2-1; D remains unclear. Per germline, CDR1 LGHNT and CDR2 FRNRAP. Deletions cut 5 bases from V and 2 bases from J, with 10 bases between. The CDR3 is made up of 14 amino acids.

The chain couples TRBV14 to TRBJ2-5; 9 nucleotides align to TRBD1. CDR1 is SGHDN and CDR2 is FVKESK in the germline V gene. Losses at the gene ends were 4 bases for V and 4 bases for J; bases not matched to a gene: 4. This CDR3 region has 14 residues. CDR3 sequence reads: CASSLSDRGETQYF. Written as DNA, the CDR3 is TGTGCCAGCAGCCTATCGGACAGGGGAGAGACCCAGTACTTC.

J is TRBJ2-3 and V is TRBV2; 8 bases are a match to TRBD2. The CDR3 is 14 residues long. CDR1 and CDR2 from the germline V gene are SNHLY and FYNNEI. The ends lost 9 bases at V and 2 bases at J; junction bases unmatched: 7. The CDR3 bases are TGTGCCAGGCGGAGCGGGGGACCCACAGATACGCAGTATTTT. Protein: CARRSGGPTDTQYF.

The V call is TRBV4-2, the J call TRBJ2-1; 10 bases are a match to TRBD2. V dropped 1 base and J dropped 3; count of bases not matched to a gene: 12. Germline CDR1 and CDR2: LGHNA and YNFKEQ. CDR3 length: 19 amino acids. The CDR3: CASSQGRASGGKIYNEQFF. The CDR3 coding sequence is TGTGCCAGCAGCCAAGGAAGGGCTAGCGGGGGTAAGATCTACAATGAGCAGTTCTTC.

The CDR3: CASSSTTWETQYF. CDR3 nucleotide sequence: TGTGCCAGTAGTTCCACGACCTGGGAGACCCAGTACTTC. The chain combines TRBV19 with TRBJ2-5; D unresolved. CDR1 LNHDA and CDR2 SQIVND come from the germline V gene (reference sequence). The CDR3 totals 13 residues. V lost 5 bases, J lost 5 bases, and 12 bases lay in between.

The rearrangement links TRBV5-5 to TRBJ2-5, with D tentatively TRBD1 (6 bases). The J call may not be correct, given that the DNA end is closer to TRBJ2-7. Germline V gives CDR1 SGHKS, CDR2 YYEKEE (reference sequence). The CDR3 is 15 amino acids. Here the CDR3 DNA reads TGTGCCAGCAGCTTGGCCGGGACAAACAACTACGAGCAGTACTTC. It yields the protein CASSLAGTNNYEQYF.

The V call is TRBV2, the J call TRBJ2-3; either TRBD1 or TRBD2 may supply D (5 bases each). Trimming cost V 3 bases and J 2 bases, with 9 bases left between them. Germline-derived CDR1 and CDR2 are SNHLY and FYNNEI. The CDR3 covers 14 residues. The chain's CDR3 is CASSEGVDTDTQYF. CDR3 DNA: TGTGCCAGCAGTGAGGGGGTAGACACAGATACGCAGTATTTT.

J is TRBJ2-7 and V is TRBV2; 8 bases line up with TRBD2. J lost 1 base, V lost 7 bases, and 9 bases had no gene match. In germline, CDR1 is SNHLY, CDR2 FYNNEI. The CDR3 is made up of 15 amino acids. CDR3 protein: CASKSSGVRSYEQYF. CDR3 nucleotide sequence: TGTGCCAGCAAGAGTAGCGGGGTAAGGTCCTACGAGCAGTACTTC. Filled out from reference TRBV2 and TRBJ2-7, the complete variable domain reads EPEVTQTPSHQVTQMGQEVILRCVPISNHLYFYWYRQILGQKVEFLVSFYNNEISEKSEIFDDQFSVERPDGSNFTLKIRSTKLEDSAMYFCASKSSGVRSYEQYFGPGTRLTVT.

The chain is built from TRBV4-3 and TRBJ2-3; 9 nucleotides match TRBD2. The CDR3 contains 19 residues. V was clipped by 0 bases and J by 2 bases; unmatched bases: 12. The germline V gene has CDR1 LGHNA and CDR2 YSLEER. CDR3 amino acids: CASSQEGVAGVTPTDTQYF. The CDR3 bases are TGCGCCAGCAGCCAAGAGGGGGTAGCGGGGGTGACTCCCACAGATACGCAGTATTTT.

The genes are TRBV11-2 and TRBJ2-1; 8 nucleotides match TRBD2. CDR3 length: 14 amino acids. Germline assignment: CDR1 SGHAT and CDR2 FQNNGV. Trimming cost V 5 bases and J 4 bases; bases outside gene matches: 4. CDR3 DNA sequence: TGTGCCAGCAGCATTAGCGGGGATTACAATGAGCAGTTCTTC. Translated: CASSISGDYNEQFF.

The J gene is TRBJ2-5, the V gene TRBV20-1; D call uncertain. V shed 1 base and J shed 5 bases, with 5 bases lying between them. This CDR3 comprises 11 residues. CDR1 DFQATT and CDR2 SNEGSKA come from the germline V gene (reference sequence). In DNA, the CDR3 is TGCAGTGCTAGAGTGACGGAGACCCAGTACTTC. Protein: CSARVTETQYF.

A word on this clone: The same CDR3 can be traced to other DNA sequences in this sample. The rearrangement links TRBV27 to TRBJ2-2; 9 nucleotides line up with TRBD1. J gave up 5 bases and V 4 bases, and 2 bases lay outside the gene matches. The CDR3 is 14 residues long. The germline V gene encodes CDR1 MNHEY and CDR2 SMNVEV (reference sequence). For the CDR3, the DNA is TGTGCCAGCAGTTGGACAGGGGTGACCGGGGAGCTGTTTTTT. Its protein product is CASSWTGVTGELFF.

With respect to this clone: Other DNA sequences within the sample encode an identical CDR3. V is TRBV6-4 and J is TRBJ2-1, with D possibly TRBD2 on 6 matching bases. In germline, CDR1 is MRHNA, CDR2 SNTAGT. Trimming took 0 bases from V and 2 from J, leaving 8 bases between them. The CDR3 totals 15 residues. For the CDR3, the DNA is TGTGCCAGCAGTGACTCCGGGGGACCCTACAATGAGCAGTTCTTC. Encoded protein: CASSDSGGPYNEQFF.

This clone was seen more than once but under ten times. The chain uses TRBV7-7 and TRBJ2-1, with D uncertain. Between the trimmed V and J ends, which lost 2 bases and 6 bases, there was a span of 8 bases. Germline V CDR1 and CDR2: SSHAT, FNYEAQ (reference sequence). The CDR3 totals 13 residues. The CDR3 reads CASSLTEINEQFF. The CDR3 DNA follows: TGTGCCAGCAGCTTAACAGAGATCAATGAGCAGTTCTTC. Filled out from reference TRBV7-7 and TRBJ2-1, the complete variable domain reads GAGVSQSPRYKVTKRGQDVTLRCDPISSHATLYWYQQALGQGPEFLTYFNYEAQPDKSGLPSDRFSAERPEGSISTLTIQRTEQRDSAMYRCASSLTEINEQFFGPGTRLTVL.